Following are 10 T cell receptor beta chains from one sample sequenced in a study of shared clonotypes between healthy human individuals. The method was immunoSEQ multiplex PCR; TCRdb's version includes in-frame clones alone and lacks a portion of them. The sample has over a million clones; 78% are singletons. What was sequenced was memory CD4+ T cells from PBMCs. Subset here: CD45RA-negative fraction. These receptors all come from a man aged 18-30 years in good health. Some clones in this sample may be carry-over from other donors' samples.

A few counts support this clone. This same CDR3 is encoded by further DNA sequences in the sample. V and J are TRBV30 and TRBJ1-5; D is unclear. Germline V gene lookup returns CDR1 GTSNPN and CDR2 SVGIG (reference sequence). V lost 1 base to trimming and J lost 2 bases, with 6 bases between them. This CDR3 is built from 13 residues. CDR3 coding DNA: TGTGCCTGGAGTGGCGGGGGCAATCAGCCCCAGCATTTT. Amino acid sequence: CAWSGGGNQPQHF.

V gene TRBV5-5 combines with J gene TRBJ1-1; 9 positions agree with TRBD1. Trimming removed 6 bases from V and 4 bases from J; junction bases left unmatched: 13. This CDR3 contains 16 residues. Germline CDR1 SGHKS, CDR2 YYEKEE (reference sequence). CDR3 in amino acids: CASIAGTGFGGTEAFF. CDR3 nucleotide sequence: TGTGCCAGCATAGCCGGGACAGGGTTCGGGGGCACTGAAGCTTTCTTT.

The chain has TRBV7-2 and TRBJ2-7; 13 nucleotides match TRBD2. The germline CDR1 and CDR2 sequences are SGHTA and FQGNSA. Unmatched junction bases numbered 11, after V lost 0 bases and J lost 6 bases. The CDR3 extends over 18 amino acids. The CDR3 loop is CASSLASRLAGGIPEQYF. The CDR3 DNA sequence: TGTGCCAGCAGCTTAGCGAGCAGACTAGCGGGAGGTATACCCGAGCAGTACTTC.

The CDR3 DNA sequence: TGTGCCAGCAGGATTCTAGAACACCACAATGAGCAGTTCTTC. This encodes CASRILEHHNEQFF. J is TRBJ2-1 and V is TRBV2; no clear D. The V end lost 6 bases, the J end lost 5 bases, and 14 bases lay between the germline ends. In germline, CDR1 is SNHLY, CDR2 FYNNEI. This CDR3 is built from 14 residues.

The genes are TRBV5-1 and TRBJ2-1; 12 bases are a match to TRBD2. The CDR3 runs to 14 residues. Germline-derived CDR1 and CDR2 are SGHRS and YFSETQ. The trim removed 4 bases at V and 9 bases at J, leaving 5 bases unmatched. In DNA, the CDR3 is TGCGCCAGCAGCAAGACTAGCGGGAGTTCTGAGCAGTTCTTC. This encodes CASSKTSGSSEQFF. Complete variable domain (other parts from reference TRBV5-1 and TRBJ2-1): KAGVTQTPRYLIKTRGQQVTLSCSPISGHRSVSWYQQTPGQGLQFLFEYFSETQRNKGNFPGRFSGRQFSNSRSEMNVSTLELGDSALYLCASSKTSGSSEQFFGPGTRLTVL.

The rearrangement joins TRBV6-5 to TRBJ2-2; TRBD2 aligns across 9 bases. J lost 7 bases, V lost 2 bases, and 5 bases had no gene match. The CDR3 runs 15 residues. Germline CDR1 is MNHEY and CDR2 is SVGAGI. DNA of the CDR3: TGTGCCAGCAGTTACGCAAGACTAGCGGACGGGGAGCTGTTTTTT. The encoded protein is CASSYARLADGELFF.

The chain is built from TRBV7-2 and TRBJ2-3; tentatively, D is TRBD1 or TRBD2 (5 bases each). The CDR3 covers 15 residues. The V gene's germline CDR1 is SGHTA and CDR2 FQGNSA. Trimming stripped 3 bases from V and 7 bases from J, with 17 bases between. CDR3 residues: CASSLRRDPGHTQYF. CDR3 in DNA: TGTGCCAGCAGCTTGCGCCGGGACCCTGGGCATACGCAGTATTTT.

This clone was observed a few times. This chain connects TRBV27 to TRBJ2-1, with 12 bases identical to TRBD2. J lost 10 bases, V lost 2 bases, and 15 bases had no gene match. Germline CDR1 is MNHEY and CDR2 is SMNVEV (reference sequence). The CDR3 covers 18 residues. The DNA of the CDR3 is TGTGCCAGCAGTTTACCAACTTTTTCGCTAGCGGGAGGGGGGGAGCAGTTCTTC. Translated: CASSLPTFSLAGGGEQFF.

The CDR3 spells CASSKASGDSSYNEQFF. DNA of the CDR3: TGTGCCAGCAGCAAGGCTAGCGGGGACAGCTCCTACAATGAGCAGTTCTTC. V gene TRBV5-4 combines with J gene TRBJ2-1; 9 nucleotides line up with TRBD2. From germline, CDR1 is SGHNT and CDR2 YYREEE (reference sequence). The CDR3 has 17 amino acids. The ends lost 4 bases at V and 0 bases at J; junction bases unmatched: 8.

The chain links TRBV9 to TRBJ2-3; maybe TRBD2 (5 bases). The V end lost 0 bases, the J end lost 6 bases, and 8 bases lay between the germline ends. This CDR3 spans 13 amino acids. Germline V lookup: CDR1 SGDLS, CDR2 YYNGEE. The CDR3 DNA is TGTGCCAGCAGCGTAGGAGGGCTGGATACGCAGTATTTT. Its protein product is CASSVGGLDTQYF. Looking up the rest from reference TRBV9 and TRBJ2-3 gives the full variable domain: DSGVTQTPKHLITATGQRVTLRCSPRSGDLSVYWYQQSLDQGLQFLIQYYNGEERAKGNILERFSAQQFPDLHSELNLSSLELGDSALYFCASSVGGLDTQYFGPGTRLTVL.